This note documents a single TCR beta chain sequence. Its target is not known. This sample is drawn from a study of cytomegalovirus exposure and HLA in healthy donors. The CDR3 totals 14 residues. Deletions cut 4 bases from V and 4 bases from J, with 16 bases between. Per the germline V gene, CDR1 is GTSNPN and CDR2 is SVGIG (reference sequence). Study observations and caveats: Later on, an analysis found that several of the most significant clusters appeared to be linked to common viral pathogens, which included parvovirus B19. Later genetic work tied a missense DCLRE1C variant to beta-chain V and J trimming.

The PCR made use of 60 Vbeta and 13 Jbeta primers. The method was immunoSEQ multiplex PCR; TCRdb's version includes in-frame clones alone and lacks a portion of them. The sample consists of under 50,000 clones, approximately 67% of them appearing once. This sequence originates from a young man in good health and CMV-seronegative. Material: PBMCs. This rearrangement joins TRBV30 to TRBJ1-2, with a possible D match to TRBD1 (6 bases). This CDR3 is CAWTPSGAGYGYTF. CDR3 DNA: TGTGCCTGGACCCCGTCAGGGGCAGGCTATGGCTACACCTTC.